One and the same sample provided the 20 T cell receptor beta chains below, sequenced in a study of shared clonotypes between healthy human individuals. Profiled with immunoSEQ multiplex PCR; TCRdb holds only in-frame clones, not every one. The sample lists 450,000 to 500,000 clones; 70% to 85% were seen once. Sequencing was performed on PBMCs. The receptors here all came from a woman aged 35 to 49 in good health. Some clones in this sample may be carry-over from other donors' samples.

This chain connects TRBV4-1 to TRBJ1-5, with D unclear. The CDR3 length is 15 residues. The germline V gene encodes CDR1 MGHRA and CDR2 YSYEKL. V gave up 3 bases and J gave up 3 bases, with 12 bases separating them. As DNA, the CDR3 is TGCGCCAGCAGCCACTTCCCGTGGTCCAATCAGCCCCAGCATTTT. Residues: CASSHFPWSNQPQHF.

J is TRBJ1-5 and V is TRBV21-1; the DNA was not used to check the table's D call, TRBD1. TRBV21-1 is marked as a pseudogene. The CDR3 has 17 amino acids. CDR3 residues: CASSKNRRLDSNQPQHF. Written as DNA, the CDR3 is TGTGCCAGCAGCAAAAACAGGAGACTGGATAGCAATCAGCCCCAGCATTTT.

This chain's CDR3 is CASSEGPYEQYF. In DNA form, the CDR3 reads TGTGCCAGCTCAGAGGGACCCTACGAGCAGTACTTC. The chain combines TRBV18 with TRBJ2-7; D might be TRBD1 or TRBD2, each matching 5 bases. The V and J ends lost 5 bases and 2 bases respectively, with 7 bases between them. Germline CDR1 and CDR2: KGHSH and LQKENI. The CDR3 spans 12 residues. The full variable domain, completed using reference TRBV18 and TRBJ2-7, is NAGVMQNPRHLVRRRGQEARLRCSPMKGHSHVYWYRQLPEEGLKFMVYLQKENIIDESGMPKERFSAEFPKEGPSILRIQQVVRGDSAAYFCASSEGPYEQYFGPGTRLTVT.

V usage is TRBV9 and J usage is TRBJ2-3; D call uncertain. This CDR3 is 13 amino acids long. Germline CDR1 is SGDLS and CDR2 is YYNGEE. Trimming removed 4 bases at V and 5 bases at J, with 11 bases between. The DNA for the CDR3 is TGTGCCAGCAGCCCCGAATCGGTAGATACGCAGTATTTT. Amino acid sequence: CASSPESVDTQYF.

The chain links TRBV18 to TRBJ2-7; D may match TRBD1 or TRBD2 (5 bases each). This CDR3 has 14 residues. V dropped 6 bases and J dropped 3 bases, with 15 bases sitting between them. Germline V gene data show CDR1 as KGHSH and CDR2 as LQKENI. The CDR3 loop reads CASSGRVRIYEQYF. CDR3 in DNA: TGTGCCAGCTCGGGGCGGGTCCGAATCTACGAGCAGTACTTC.

V usage is TRBV2 and J usage is TRBJ2-5; 9 positions agree with TRBD2. V shed 4 bases and J 4 bases; nucleotides not matched to a gene: 7. Germline V gives CDR1 SNHLY, CDR2 FYNNEI. The CDR3 runs 15 residues. This chain's CDR3 is CASSGLAGSSETQYF. Here the CDR3 DNA reads TGTGCCAGCAGTGGTCTAGCGGGGTCTTCAGAGACCCAGTACTTC.

V usage is TRBV9 and J usage is TRBJ2-6; TRBD1 agrees at 7 bases. CDR1 SGDLS and CDR2 YYNGEE come from the germline V gene. This CDR3 spans 15 amino acids. V was pared by 2 bases and J by 6 bases, with 5 bases of the junction left unmatched. The CDR3 spells CASSVTGAEANVLTF. DNA of the CDR3: TGTGCCAGCAGCGTCACAGGGGCGGAGGCCAACGTCCTGACTTTC.

This chain links TRBV5-1 with TRBJ2-3, with D possibly called TRBD1 or TRBD2 (5 bases each). The CDR3 is 15 residues long. CDR1 and CDR2 from the germline V gene are SGHRS and YFSETQ. Trimming shortened V by 0 bases and J by 4 bases, and 12 bases separated the two germline ends. CDR3: CASSLERGDSDTQYF. CDR3 in DNA: TGCGCCAGCAGCTTGGAGAGGGGTGATTCAGATACGCAGTATTTT.

This chain connects TRBV2 to TRBJ1-1; 8 bases agree with TRBD1. V dropped 5 bases and J dropped 4; count of bases not matched to a gene: 3. Germline CDR1 reads SNHLY; CDR2 reads FYNNEI. CDR3 length: 13 amino acids. CDR3 in DNA: TGTGCCAGCAGTAACGACAGGGGCACTGAAGCTTTCTTT. Translation gives CASSNDRGTEAFF.

The chain combines TRBV19 with TRBJ1-1; D call uncertain. Trimming removed 8 bases from V and 11 bases from J, with 15 bases in between. The CDR3 has 11 residues. Germline assignment: CDR1 LNHDA and CDR2 SQIVND (reference sequence). This CDR3 reads CASLEESRAFF. The CDR3 nucleotides are TGTGCCAGTTTAGAAGAATCTCGGGCTTTCTTT.

This chain connects TRBV4-3 to TRBJ2-5; 9 nucleotides match TRBD1. CDR1 and CDR2 (germline): LGHNA, YSLEER. V lost 4 bases to trimming and J lost 4 bases; unmatched junction nucleotides: 4. The CDR3 runs to 14 residues. The CDR3 DNA is TGCGCCAGCAGCCGACAGGGGGATGGAGAGACCCAGTACTTC. It specifies CASSRQGDGETQYF.

V usage is TRBV6-6 and J usage is TRBJ2-7, with 9 bases identical to TRBD1. Germline V gene lookup returns CDR1 MNHNY and CDR2 SVGAGI (reference sequence). With V trimmed by 2 bases and J by 7 bases, 6 bases remained unmatched. The CDR3 length is 14 residues. The CDR3 coding sequence is TGTGCCAGCAGTTACGGGGACAGGGCCCATGAGCAGTACTTC. Residues: CASSYGDRAHEQYF.

J is TRBJ2-5 and V is TRBV19; TRBD1 is a possible D gene (6 bases). The CDR3 runs to 13 residues. Trimming left V 6 bases short and J 5 bases short, with 13 bases between. CDR1 and CDR2 from the germline V gene are LNHDA and SQIVND (reference sequence). The CDR3 coding sequence is TGTGCCAGTAGCAACAGGGCCGGGGAGACCCAGTACTTC. Protein product: CASSNRAGETQYF.

This clone was detected only a few times. V usage is TRBV28 and J usage is TRBJ1-1; D is ambiguous. V was trimmed by 6 bases and J by 7 bases, leaving 15 bases between them. The CDR3 covers 13 residues. The V gene's germline CDR1 is MDHEN and CDR2 SYDVKM. This chain's CDR3 is CASRRASIVEAFF. The CDR3 DNA is TGTGCCAGCAGGCGAGCTTCCATCGTTGAAGCTTTCTTT.

This clone showed up just once. The chain links TRBV7-9 to TRBJ2-3, with 7 bases aligning to TRBD2. This CDR3 region has 15 residues. Trimming cost V 4 bases and J 8 bases; bases outside gene matches: 12. Germline V CDR1 and CDR2: SEHNR, FQNEAQ (reference sequence). DNA for the CDR3: TGTGCCAGCAGCTCAACTACCTCGCCGGGGGGTACGCAGTATTTT. This translates into CASSSTTSPGGTQYF.

The chain couples TRBV27 to TRBJ2-7; 9 bases map to TRBD1. The length of the CDR3 is 15 residues. Germline trimming cut 6 bases from V and 6 bases from J; bases unmatched to any gene: 12. Looked up from germline, CDR1 is MNHEY and CDR2 is SMNVEV (reference sequence). DNA for the CDR3: TGTGCCAGCAGACGGGGAGACAGGGGGTGGGGCGAGCAGTACTTC. It codes for CASRRGDRGWGEQYF.

The J gene is TRBJ2-3, the V gene TRBV14; the match to TRBD1 covers 12 bases. CDR1 and CDR2 (germline): SGHDN, FVKESK. The CDR3 covers 14 residues. J gave up 8 bases and V 4 bases, and 4 bases lay outside the gene matches. CDR3 loop: CASSRDRGPGTQYF. CDR3 DNA sequence: TGTGCCAGCAGCCGGGACAGGGGGCCGGGTACGCAGTATTTT.

This chain connects TRBV28 to TRBJ1-4; D possibly corresponds to TRBD1 (6 bases). The V gene lost 1 base and the J gene lost 8 bases, with 14 bases spanning the gap. The germline V gene encodes CDR1 MDHEN and CDR2 SYDVKM. The CDR3 is 15 amino acids. The CDR3 nucleotides read TGTGCCAGCAGTTTATCCGCAGGGGTAAGGGAAAAACTGTTTTTT. Translated: CASSLSAGVREKLFF.

This clone was counted a single time. This chain uses TRBV7-2 with TRBJ2-2; 10 bases are shared with TRBD1. V trimming: 2 bases; J trimming: 7 bases; junction bases outside the gene matches: 4. Germline values: CDR1 SGHTA, CDR2 FQGNSA. The CDR3 sequence is 15 residues long. This CDR3 is CASSLLGQGDGELFF. The CDR3 DNA sequence: TGTGCCAGCAGCTTACTAGGACAGGGGGACGGGGAGCTGTTTTTT.

The chain carries TRBV28 and TRBJ2-1, with D possibly TRBD1 on 5 matching bases. Germline V CDR1 and CDR2: MDHEN, SYDVKM. This CDR3 has 17 residues. The germline V and J ends were trimmed by 6 bases and 4 bases, with 22 bases remaining between them. CDR3 residues: CASSPIMGRELYNEQFF. The DNA of the CDR3 is TGTGCCAGCAGCCCTATTATGGGGCGAGAACTATACAATGAGCAGTTCTTC.